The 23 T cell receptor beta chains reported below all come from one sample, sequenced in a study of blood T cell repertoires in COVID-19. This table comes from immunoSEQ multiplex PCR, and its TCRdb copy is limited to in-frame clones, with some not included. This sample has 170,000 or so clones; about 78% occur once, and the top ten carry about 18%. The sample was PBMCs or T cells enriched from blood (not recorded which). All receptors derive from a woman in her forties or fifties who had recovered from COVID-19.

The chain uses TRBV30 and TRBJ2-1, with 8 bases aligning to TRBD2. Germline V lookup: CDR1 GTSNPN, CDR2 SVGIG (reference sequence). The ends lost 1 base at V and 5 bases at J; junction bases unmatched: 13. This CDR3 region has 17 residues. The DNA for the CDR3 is TGTGCCTGGAGTGGCCTAGCGGGTGCCCAACAAAACAATGAGCAGTTCTTC. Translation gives CAWSGLAGAQQNNEQFF.

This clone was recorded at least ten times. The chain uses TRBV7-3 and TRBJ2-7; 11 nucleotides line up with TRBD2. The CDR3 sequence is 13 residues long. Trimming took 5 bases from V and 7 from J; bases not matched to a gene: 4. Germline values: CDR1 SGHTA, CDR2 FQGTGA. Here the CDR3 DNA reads TGTGCCAGCAGCCCACTAGCGGGAGAGGAGCAGTACTTC. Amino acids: CASSPLAGEEQYF. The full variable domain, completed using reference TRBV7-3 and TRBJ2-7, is GAGVSQTPSNKVTEKGKYVELRCDPISGHTALYWYRQSLGQGPEFLIYFQGTGAADDSGLPNDRFFAVRPEGSVSTLKIQRTERGDSAVYLCASSPLAGEEQYFGPGTRLTVT.

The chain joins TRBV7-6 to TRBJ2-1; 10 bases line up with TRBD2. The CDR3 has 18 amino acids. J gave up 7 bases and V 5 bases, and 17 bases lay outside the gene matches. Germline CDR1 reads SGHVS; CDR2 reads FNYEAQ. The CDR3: CASSPLGGLAAIPNEQFF. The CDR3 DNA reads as TGTGCCAGCAGCCCGCTAGGAGGACTAGCGGCAATTCCGAATGAGCAGTTCTTC.

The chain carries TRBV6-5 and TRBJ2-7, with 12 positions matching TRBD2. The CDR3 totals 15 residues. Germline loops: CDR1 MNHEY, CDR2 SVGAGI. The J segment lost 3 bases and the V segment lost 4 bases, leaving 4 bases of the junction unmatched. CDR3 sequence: CASSSPGLAGYEQYF. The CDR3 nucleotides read TGTGCCAGCAGTTCTCCGGGACTAGCGGGCTACGAGCAGTACTTC.

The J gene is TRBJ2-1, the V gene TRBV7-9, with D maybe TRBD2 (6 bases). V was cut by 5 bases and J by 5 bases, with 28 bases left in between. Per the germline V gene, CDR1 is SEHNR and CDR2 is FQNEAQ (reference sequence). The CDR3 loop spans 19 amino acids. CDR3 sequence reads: CASSLPGGGIKLRHNEQFF. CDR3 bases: TGTGCCAGCAGCCTCCCCGGTGGCGGGATTAAGCTCCGTCACAATGAGCAGTTCTTC.

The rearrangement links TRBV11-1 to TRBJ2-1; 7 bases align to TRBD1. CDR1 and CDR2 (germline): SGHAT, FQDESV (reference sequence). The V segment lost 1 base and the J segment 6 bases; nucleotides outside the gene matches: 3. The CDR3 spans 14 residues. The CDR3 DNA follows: TGTGCCAGCAGCTTAGGACAGGGTAGCAATGAGCAGTTCTTC. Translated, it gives CASSLGQGSNEQFF.

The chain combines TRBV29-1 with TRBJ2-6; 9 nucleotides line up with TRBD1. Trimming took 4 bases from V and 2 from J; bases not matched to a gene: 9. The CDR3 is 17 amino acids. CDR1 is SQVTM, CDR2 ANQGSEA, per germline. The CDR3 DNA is TGCAGCGTTGCCGACCGCACAGGGGGCGCTGGGGCCAACGTCCTGACTTTC. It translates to CSVADRTGGAGANVLTF. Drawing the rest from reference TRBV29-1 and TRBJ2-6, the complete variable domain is SAVISQKPSRDICQRGTSLTIQCQVDSQVTMMFWYRQQPGQSLTLIATANQGSEATYESGFVIDKFPISRPNLTFSTLTVSNMSPEDSSIYLCSVADRTGGAGANVLTFGAGSRLTVL.

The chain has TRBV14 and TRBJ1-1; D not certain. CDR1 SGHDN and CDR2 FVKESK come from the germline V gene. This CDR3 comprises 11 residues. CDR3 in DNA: TGTGCTTCTGCGGTGAACACTGAAGCTTTCTTT. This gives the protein CASAVNTEAFF.

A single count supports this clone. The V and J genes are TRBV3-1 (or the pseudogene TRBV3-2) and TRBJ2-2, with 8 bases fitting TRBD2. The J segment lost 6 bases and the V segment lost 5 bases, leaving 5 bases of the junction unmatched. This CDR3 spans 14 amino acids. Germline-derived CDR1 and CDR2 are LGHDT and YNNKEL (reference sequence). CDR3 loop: CASSRYSGAGELFF. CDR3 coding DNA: TGTGCCAGCAGCAGGTATAGCGGGGCCGGGGAGCTGTTTTTT.

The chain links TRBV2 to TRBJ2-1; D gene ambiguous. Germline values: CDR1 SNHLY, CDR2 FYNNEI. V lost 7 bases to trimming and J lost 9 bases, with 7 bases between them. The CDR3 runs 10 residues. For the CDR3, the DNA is TGTGCCAGCAACCTAAGTGAGCAGTTCTTC. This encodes CASNLSEQFF.

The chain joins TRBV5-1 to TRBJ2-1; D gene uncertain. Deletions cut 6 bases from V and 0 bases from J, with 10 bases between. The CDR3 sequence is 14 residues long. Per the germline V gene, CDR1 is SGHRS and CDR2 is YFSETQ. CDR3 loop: CASTLLFSYNEQFF. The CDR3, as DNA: TGCGCCAGCACCCTCCTCTTCTCCTACAATGAGCAGTTCTTC.

CDR3 DNA: TGTGCCAGCAGCCGAGACATGGGCTACACCTTC. It yields the protein CASSRDMGYTF. The V and J genes are TRBV7-9 and TRBJ1-2; no firm D call. This CDR3 is built from 11 residues. V dropped 5 bases and J dropped 8 bases, with 9 bases sitting between them. Germline V gene sequence: CDR1 SEHNR, CDR2 FQNEAQ (reference sequence).

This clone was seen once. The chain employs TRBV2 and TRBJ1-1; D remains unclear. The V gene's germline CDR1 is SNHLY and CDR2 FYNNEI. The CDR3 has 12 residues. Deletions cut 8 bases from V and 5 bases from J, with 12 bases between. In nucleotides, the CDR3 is TGTGCCAGCGGACCCTCGGGGACTGAAGCTTTCTTT. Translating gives CASGPSGTEAFF.

CDR3 loop: CASSPGLAVAYNEQFF. The CDR3 DNA reads TGTGCCAGCAGCCCCGGACTAGCGGTAGCCTACAATGAGCAGTTCTTC. The V gene is TRBV9, the J gene TRBJ2-1, with 10 bases lining up with TRBD2. J was trimmed by 2 bases and V by 4 bases; bases with no gene match: 6. CDR3 size: 16 residues. Germline V gene lookup returns CDR1 SGDLS and CDR2 YYNGEE.

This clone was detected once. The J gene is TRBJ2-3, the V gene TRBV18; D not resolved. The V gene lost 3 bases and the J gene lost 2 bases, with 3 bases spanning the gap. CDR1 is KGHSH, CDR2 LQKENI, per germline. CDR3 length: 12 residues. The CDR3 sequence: CASSPITDTQYF. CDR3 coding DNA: TGTGCCAGCTCACCCATCACAGATACGCAGTATTTT. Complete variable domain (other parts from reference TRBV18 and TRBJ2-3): NAGVMQNPRHLVRRRGQEARLRCSPMKGHSHVYWYRQLPEEGLKFMVYLQKENIIDESGMPKERFSAEFPKEGPSILRIQQVVRGDSAAYFCASSPITDTQYFGPGTRLTVL.

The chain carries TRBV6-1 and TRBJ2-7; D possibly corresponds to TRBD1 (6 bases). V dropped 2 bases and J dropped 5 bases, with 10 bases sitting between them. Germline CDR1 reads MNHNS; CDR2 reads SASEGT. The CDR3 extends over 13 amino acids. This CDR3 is CASSEYRVHEQYF. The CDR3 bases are TGTGCCAGCAGTGAATACAGGGTCCACGAGCAGTACTTC.

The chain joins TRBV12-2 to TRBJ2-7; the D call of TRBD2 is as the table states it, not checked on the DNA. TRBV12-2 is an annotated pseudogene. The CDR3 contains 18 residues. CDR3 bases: TGTGCAAGTCGCTCAGTGGGACTAGCGATATCATTCGTTTCCGAGCAGTACTTC. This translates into CASRSVGLAISFVSEQYF.

The CDR3 loop reads CATSEAVTAARANVLTF. The CDR3 DNA follows: TGTGCCACCAGTGAAGCCGTGACTGCCGCTAGGGCCAACGTCCTGACTTTC. The V gene is TRBV24-1, the J gene TRBJ2-6, with unresolved D. The CDR3 extends over 17 amino acids. Germline V gives CDR1 KGHDR, CDR2 SFDVKD. V gave up 4 bases and J gave up 5 bases, with 17 bases separating them.

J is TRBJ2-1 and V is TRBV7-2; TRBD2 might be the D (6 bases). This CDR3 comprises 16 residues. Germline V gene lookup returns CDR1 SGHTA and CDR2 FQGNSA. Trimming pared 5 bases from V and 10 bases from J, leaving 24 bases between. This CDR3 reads CASSHPGLPSYTEQFF. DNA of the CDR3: TGTGCCAGCAGCCACCCGGGACTCCCCTCTTATACGGAGCAGTTCTTC.

CDR3 region: CASSSQGTSGRAIYEQYF. In nucleotides, the CDR3 is TGTGCCAGCAGTTCCCAAGGGACTAGCGGGAGGGCAATCTACGAGCAGTACTTC. The J gene is TRBJ2-7, the V gene TRBV28; TRBD2 agrees at 16 bases. The CDR3 extends over 18 amino acids. Trimming at V came to 4 bases and at J to 3 bases, leaving 9 bases not matched to a gene. Germline-derived CDR1 and CDR2 are MDHEN and SYDVKM.

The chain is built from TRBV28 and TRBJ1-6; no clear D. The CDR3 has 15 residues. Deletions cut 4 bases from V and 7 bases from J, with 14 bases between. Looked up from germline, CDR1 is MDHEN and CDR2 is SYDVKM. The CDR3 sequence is CASSSAQLSNSPLHF. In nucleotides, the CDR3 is TGTGCCAGCAGTTCAGCGCAGCTTAGCAATTCACCCCTCCACTTT.

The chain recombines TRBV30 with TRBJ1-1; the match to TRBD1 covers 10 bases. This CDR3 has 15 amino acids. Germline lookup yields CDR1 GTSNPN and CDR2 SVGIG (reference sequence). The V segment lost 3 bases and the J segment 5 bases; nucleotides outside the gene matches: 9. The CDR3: CAWRLSGQGRTEAFF. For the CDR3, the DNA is TGTGCCTGGAGGCTCTCGGGACAGGGGAGGACTGAAGCTTTCTTT.

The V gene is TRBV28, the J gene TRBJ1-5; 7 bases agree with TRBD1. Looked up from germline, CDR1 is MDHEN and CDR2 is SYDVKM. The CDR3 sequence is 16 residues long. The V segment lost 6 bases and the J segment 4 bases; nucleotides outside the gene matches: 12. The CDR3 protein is CASSRDRVGGNQPQHF. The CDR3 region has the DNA TGTGCCAGCAGCCGAGACAGGGTTGGGGGGAATCAGCCCCAGCATTTT.